These 30 T cell receptor beta chains share one sample of origin, sequenced in a study of cytomegalovirus exposure and HLA in healthy donors. PCR amplification relied on 60 Vbeta primers (plus 13 Jbeta primers). Assay used: immunoSEQ multiplex PCR; TCRdb lists only in-frame clones, some missing. This sample carries 150,000 or so clones, 84% of them seen once, and the ten largest clones take 0.38%. Sequenced sample: PBMCs. Receptors originate from a boy younger than 10 in good health and CMV-seronegative.

V gene TRBV18 combines with J gene TRBJ1-5; tentative D call: TRBD1 (5 bases). The CDR3 is 14 amino acids. Trimming took 6 bases from V and 6 from J, leaving 15 bases between them. Germline loops: CDR1 KGHSH, CDR2 LQKENI. The chain's CDR3 is CASSLSGKVQPQHF. The DNA of the CDR3 is TGTGCCAGCTCCCTTTCAGGGAAGGTTCAGCCCCAGCATTTT.

V and J are TRBV10-2 and TRBJ1-1; TRBD1 matches at 9 bases. CDR3 length: 13 amino acids. Germline V CDR1 and CDR2: WSHSY, SAAADI. J was trimmed by 7 bases and V by 7 bases; bases with no gene match: 7. The CDR3 spells CASIGQGPYEAFF. CDR3 sequence (DNA): TGCGCCAGCATAGGACAGGGGCCTTATGAAGCTTTCTTT.

This chain connects TRBV9 to TRBJ2-3, with TRBD2 matching over 11 bases. Trimming took 6 bases from V and 7 from J; bases not matched to a gene: 10. Per the germline V gene, CDR1 is SGDLS and CDR2 is YYNGEE. This CDR3 comprises 15 residues. CDR3 sequence (DNA): TGTGCCAGCAACCCGGGAGGACTAGCGGGTCATACGCAGTATTTT. This translates into CASNPGGLAGHTQYF. The entire variable domain, with the rest obtained from reference TRBV9 and TRBJ2-3, is as follows: DSGVTQTPKHLITATGQRVTLRCSPRSGDLSVYWYQQSLDQGLQFLIQYYNGEERAKGNILERFSAQQFPDLHSELNLSSLELGDSALYFCASNPGGLAGHTQYFGPGTRLTVL.

This clone was seen just once. The genes are TRBV29-1 and TRBJ1-2; 9 nucleotides agree with TRBD1. Germline V gene sequence: CDR1 SQVTM, CDR2 ANQGSEA. The ends lost 0 bases at V and 4 bases at J; junction bases unmatched: 6. The CDR3 loop spans 15 amino acids. The chain's CDR3 is CSVEDLTGGLYGYTF. The CDR3 DNA is TGCAGCGTTGAAGATCTCACAGGGGGCCTCTATGGCTACACCTTC.

This chain uses TRBV28 with TRBJ2-2; the match to TRBD1 covers 7 bases. The CDR3 loop spans 15 amino acids. Germline assignment: CDR1 MDHEN and CDR2 SYDVKM. V shed 3 bases and J 4 bases; nucleotides not matched to a gene: 5. Here the CDR3 DNA reads TGTGCCAGCAGTTTCCTACAGGGGCTCACCGGGGAGCTGTTTTTT. This sequence encodes CASSFLQGLTGELFF. Complete variable domain (other parts from reference TRBV28 and TRBJ2-2): DVKVTQSSRYLVKRTGEKVFLECVQDMDHENMFWYRQDPGLGLRLIYFSYDVKMKEKGDIPEGYSVSREKKERFSLILESASTNQTSMYLCASSFLQGLTGELFFGEGSRLTVL.

The gene calls are TRBV6-6 and TRBJ1-4; possible D gene TRBD1, 6 bases. V lost 0 bases to trimming and J lost 8 bases, with 13 bases between them. CDR1 and CDR2 (germline): MNHNY, SVGAGI (reference sequence). CDR3 length equals 15 residues. CDR3 amino acids: CASSYSKGRGEKLFF. The CDR3 bases are TGTGCCAGCAGTTACTCGAAGGGCAGGGGAGAAAAACTGTTTTTT.

The genes are TRBV18 and TRBJ1-5; TRBD1 matches at 7 bases. The J segment lost 6 bases and the V segment lost 3 bases, leaving 2 bases of the junction unmatched. The CDR3 runs 13 residues. Germline V gene lookup returns CDR1 KGHSH and CDR2 LQKENI. The CDR3 DNA reads as TGTGCCAGCTCACCTGACAGGGTTCAGCCCCAGCATTTT. Amino acids: CASSPDRVQPQHF.

V usage is TRBV6-1 and J usage is TRBJ2-7; 11 positions match TRBD2. This CDR3 is built from 15 residues. After removal of 5 bases from V and 2 bases from J, the junction contained 5 bases not matched to a gene. Germline V gene data show CDR1 as MNHNS and CDR2 as SASEGT. CDR3 protein: CASSRTSGSTYEQYF. CDR3 sequence (DNA): TGTGCCAGCAGTCGGACTAGCGGGTCGACCTACGAGCAGTACTTC.

This rearrangement joins TRBV5-1 to TRBJ1-2; D remains ambiguous. Between the trimmed V and J ends, which lost 2 bases and 3 bases, there was a span of 11 bases. Germline values: CDR1 SGHRS, CDR2 YFSETQ. The CDR3 loop spans 14 amino acids. The CDR3 reads CASSFGGRDYGYTF. The CDR3 DNA sequence: TGCGCCAGCAGCTTTGGAGGGCGGGACTATGGCTACACCTTC.

This clone was recorded only once. The chain carries TRBV11-2 and TRBJ2-7; the D is unclear. Trimming removed 1 base at V and 4 bases at J, with 8 bases between. This CDR3 is 13 amino acids long. Per the germline V gene, CDR1 is SGHAT and CDR2 is FQNNGV. CDR3 sequence reads: CASSLGLKYEQYF. In DNA, the CDR3 is TGTGCCAGCAGCTTAGGACTGAAATACGAGCAGTACTTC.

This clone was seen more than once but under ten times. The V and J genes are TRBV6-5 and TRBJ1-1; no clear D gene. Germline V gives CDR1 MNHEY, CDR2 SVGAGI. The V end was cut by 5 bases, the J end by 7 bases, with 17 bases between. The CDR3 has 14 residues. The CDR3, as DNA: TGTGCCAGCAGTCTAAGGCGGGAGGGAGGTGAAGCTTTCTTT. Its translation is CASSLRREGGEAFF.

The chain employs TRBV28 and TRBJ1-1; D is ambiguous. This CDR3 spans 14 amino acids. V lost 6 bases, J lost 1 base, and 12 bases lay in between. CDR1 and CDR2 from the germline V gene are MDHEN and SYDVKM. DNA for the CDR3: TGTGCCAGCAGACCTCCTACGGGGAACACTGAAGCTTTCTTT. This sequence encodes CASRPPTGNTEAFF.

The table lists this clone with a few counts. Written as DNA, the CDR3 is TGTGCCAGCAGCGTAGTTCCCCACAGGGAGGGAAACACCATATATTTT. Its translation: CASSVVPHREGNTIYF. The chain is built from TRBV9 and TRBJ1-3; perhaps TRBD1 as D (6 bases). Germline lookup yields CDR1 SGDLS and CDR2 YYNGEE. This CDR3 spans 16 amino acids. V lost 0 bases to trimming and J lost 4 bases, with 14 bases between them.

The genes are TRBV4-2 and TRBJ2-1; TRBD1 agrees at 7 bases. Germline V lookup: CDR1 LGHNA, CDR2 YNFKEQ. J lost 3 bases, V lost 0 bases, and 5 bases had no gene match. This CDR3 comprises 16 residues. CDR3 sequence (DNA): TGTGCCAGCAGCCAAGATACAGGGGAATACTACAATGAGCAGTTCTTC. Its protein is CASSQDTGEYYNEQFF.

The V and J genes are TRBV28 and TRBJ2-7; 9 bases agree with TRBD2. V was pared by 6 bases and J by 2 bases, with 2 bases of the junction left unmatched. CDR1 is MDHEN, CDR2 SYDVKM, per germline. This CDR3 region has 13 residues. The CDR3 DNA is TGTGCCAGCAGGCGGGAGGGGACCTACGAGCAGTACTTC. The encoded protein is CASRREGTYEQYF.

This chain uses TRBV19 with TRBJ2-2, with 14 bases identical to TRBD2. Germline V CDR1 and CDR2: LNHDA, SQIVND (reference sequence). With V trimmed by 4 bases and J by 5 bases, 9 bases remained unmatched. This CDR3 has 18 amino acids. The CDR3 loop is CASSTSGLAGAWTGELFF. The CDR3 DNA reads TGTGCCAGTAGTACTTCGGGACTAGCGGGAGCATGGACCGGGGAGCTGTTTTTT.

The chain employs TRBV6-6 and TRBJ2-7, with TRBD2 identical over 14 bases. The V gene's germline CDR1 is MNHNY and CDR2 SVGAGI (reference sequence). This CDR3 is built from 15 residues. V trimming: 6 bases; J trimming: 4 bases; junction bases outside the gene matches: 5. This CDR3 reads CASSFGTSGSYEQYF. DNA of the CDR3: TGTGCCAGCAGCTTCGGGACTAGCGGGAGTTACGAGCAGTACTTC.

The chain is built from TRBV6-5 and TRBJ2-7; D gene uncertain. Per the germline V gene, CDR1 is MNHEY and CDR2 is SVGAGI. The CDR3 consists of 15 residues. The germline V and J ends were trimmed by 0 bases and 4 bases, with 13 bases remaining between them. The CDR3: CASSYSLTRPYEQYF. The CDR3 bases are TGTGCCAGCAGTTACTCCCTGACACGACCTTACGAGCAGTACTTC.

V and J are TRBV6-5 and TRBJ2-7; a possible D gene is TRBD1 (6 bases). The V gene lost 3 bases and the J gene lost 2 bases, with 11 bases spanning the gap. The V gene's germline CDR1 is MNHEY and CDR2 SVGAGI. CDR3 length equals 14 residues. The CDR3 DNA reads TGTGCCAGCAGTTATAACAGGGCGCCCTACGAGCAGTACTTC. This sequence encodes CASSYNRAPYEQYF.

The V and J genes are TRBV6-1 and TRBJ2-7; TRBD1 matches at 7 bases. The CDR3 consists of 12 residues. Trimming cost V 10 bases and J 4 bases; bases outside gene matches: 7. Germline V gene data show CDR1 as MNHNS and CDR2 as SASEGT. The CDR3, as DNA: TGTGCCACCACAGGGGTTACGTACGAGCAGTACTTC. This encodes CATTGVTYEQYF.

The chain links TRBV27 to TRBJ1-3, with TRBD1 matching 8 bases. This CDR3 is 17 amino acids long. Germline V gene data show CDR1 as MNHEY and CDR2 as SMNVEV (reference sequence). Losses at the gene ends were 1 base for V and 2 bases for J; bases not matched to a gene: 7. CDR3 bases: TGTGCCAGCAGTTTATTACCCCTGGGACAGGCTGGAAACACCATATATTTT. Translation gives CASSLLPLGQAGNTIYF.

V is TRBV2 and J is TRBJ2-1; D gene unclear. The CDR3 consists of 12 residues. Trimming pared 2 bases from V and 8 bases from J, leaving 7 bases between. Germline V lookup: CDR1 SNHLY, CDR2 FYNNEI. This CDR3 is CASSELGHEQFF. For the CDR3, the DNA is TGTGCCAGCAGTGAACTGGGCCATGAGCAGTTCTTC.

This clone appeared a single time. V gene TRBV28 combines with J gene TRBJ1-2, with D maybe TRBD1 (6 bases). The ends were cut back, 6 bases at V and 6 bases at J, with 14 bases in the middle. CDR1 and CDR2 (germline): MDHEN, SYDVKM. This CDR3 comprises 13 residues. This CDR3 reads CASRPQGGDGYTF. The DNA for the CDR3 is TGTGCCAGCAGGCCACAGGGAGGGGATGGCTACACCTTC.

The V call is TRBV10-3, the J call TRBJ2-3; 13 nucleotides line up with TRBD2. Germline V CDR1 and CDR2: ENHRY, SYGVKD. Germline trimming cut 4 bases from V and 6 bases from J; bases unmatched to any gene: 7. There are 16 residues in the CDR3. DNA for the CDR3: TGTGCCATCAGTGTTGGACTAGCGGGAGCAGGGGATACGCAGTATTTT. As protein: CAISVGLAGAGDTQYF.

The gene calls are TRBV27 and TRBJ2-5, with 8 positions matching TRBD1. Germline values: CDR1 MNHEY, CDR2 SMNVEV (reference sequence). With V trimmed by 7 bases and J by 10 bases, 5 bases remained unmatched. The length of the CDR3 is 11 residues. CDR3 sequence: CASTDRGGQYF. The CDR3 region has the DNA TGTGCCAGCACCGACAGGGGCGGCCAGTACTTC.

Only one count was recorded for this clone. The chain carries TRBV25-1 and TRBJ2-1; 10 nucleotides match TRBD2. The CDR3 spans 14 residues. After removal of 3 bases from V and 5 bases from J, the junction contained 1 base not matched to a gene. CDR1 MGHDK and CDR2 SYGVNS come from the germline V gene. In nucleotides, the CDR3 is TGTGCCAGCAGTGAGAGCGGGAGGGACAATGAGCAGTTCTTC. Protein: CASSESGRDNEQFF.

This clone was recorded a few times. The V gene is TRBV28, the J gene TRBJ1-1, with D possibly being TRBD1 (5 bases). The germline gives CDR1 MDHEN, CDR2 SYDVKM. V lost 6 bases, J lost 5 bases, and 16 bases lay in between. CDR3 length equals 14 residues. The DNA of the CDR3 is TGTGCCAGCAGCCCCCCGCAGGGATGGACTGAAGCTTTCTTT. It codes for CASSPPQGWTEAFF. The full variable domain, its missing parts supplied by reference TRBV28 and TRBJ1-1, is DVKVTQSSRYLVKRTGEKVFLECVQDMDHENMFWYRQDPGLGLRLIYFSYDVKMKEKGDIPEGYSVSREKKERFSLILESASTNQTSMYLCASSPPQGWTEAFFGQGTRLTVV.

In its sample, this clone was seen a few times. The V and J genes are TRBV7-9 and TRBJ2-3, with D maybe TRBD2 (5 bases). Germline V gene data show CDR1 as SEHNR and CDR2 as FQNEAQ (reference sequence). The CDR3 covers 16 residues. Trimming cost V 1 base and J 0 bases, with 11 bases left between them. The CDR3: CASSLGLAESTDTQYF. The CDR3 bases are TGTGCCAGCAGCTTAGGGCTAGCAGAAAGCACAGATACGCAGTATTTT.

The chain couples TRBV29-1 to TRBJ2-7, with 11 bases matching TRBD2. The V and J ends lost 3 bases and 4 bases, in that order; junction bases with no gene match: 8. The CDR3 loop spans 15 amino acids. Germline assignment: CDR1 SQVTM and CDR2 ANQGSEA. CDR3 in DNA: TGCAGCGTTGAGGTACTAGCGGGAGATCTATACGAGCAGTACTTC. The encoded protein is CSVEVLAGDLYEQYF.

This chain links TRBV30 with TRBJ1-6; D possibly corresponds to TRBD1 (5 bases). V lost 7 bases and J 0 bases, leaving 7 bases between the germline ends. Germline-derived CDR1 and CDR2 are GTSNPN and SVGIG (reference sequence). The CDR3 is made up of 13 amino acids. CDR3 nucleotides: TGTGCCTTGACAGTCTCCTATAATTCACCCCTCCACTTT. It yields the protein CALTVSYNSPLHF.